These 23 T cell receptor beta chains were all obtained from the same sample, sequenced in a study of T cells in tuberculosis. Libraries were prepared by immunoSEQ multiplex PCR; TCRdb keeps only in-frame clonotypes and omits some of them. Here the sample spans tens of thousands of clones, roughly nine tenths being singletons. Sequenced input: PBMCs. The source of these receptors is a donor aged 10 to 29 with latent tuberculosis or without tuberculosis infection.

This chain connects TRBV7-2 to TRBJ2-3, with 7 bases that match TRBD2. Germline assignment: CDR1 SGHTA and CDR2 FQGNSA. Germline trimming cut 2 bases from V and 2 bases from J; bases unmatched to any gene: 4. This CDR3 has 15 amino acids. CDR3 nucleotide sequence: TGTGCCAGCAGCTTACCTAGCGGCATCACAGATACGCAGTATTTT. This gives the protein CASSLPSGITDTQYF.

The chain links TRBV5-6 to TRBJ1-2; 7 nucleotides align to TRBD1. The trim removed 4 bases at V and 2 bases at J, leaving 5 bases unmatched. The CDR3 extends over 14 amino acids. Germline lookup yields CDR1 SGHDT and CDR2 YYEEEE. In nucleotides, the CDR3 is TGTGCCAGCAGCGCGGCAGGGGGAAACTATGGCTACACCTTC. It is translated as CASSAAGGNYGYTF.

The V and J genes are TRBV19 and TRBJ1-6, with D maybe TRBD1 (6 bases). This CDR3 has 15 amino acids. V dropped 3 bases and J dropped 8 bases, with 14 bases sitting between them. CDR1 and CDR2 from the germline V gene are LNHDA and SQIVND (reference sequence). In nucleotides, the CDR3 is TGTGCCAGTAGTATCGGGGGGGCAGGTTATTCACCCCTCCACTTT. Translation gives CASSIGGAGYSPLHF.

This chain uses TRBV28 with TRBJ1-1; D gene unclear. Germline V gene lookup returns CDR1 MDHEN and CDR2 SYDVKM. V lost 4 bases, J lost 6 bases, and 6 bases lay in between. The CDR3 sequence is 11 residues long. DNA for the CDR3: TGTGCCAGCAGTTCCGGTCCTGAAGCTTTCTTT. Encoded protein: CASSSGPEAFF.

This chain links TRBV19 with TRBJ2-1; D is perhaps TRBD1 (5 bases). The V end lost 0 bases, the J end lost 9 bases, and 9 bases lay between the germline ends. Per the germline V gene, CDR1 is LNHDA and CDR2 is SQIVND (reference sequence). The CDR3 covers 13 residues. CDR3 bases: TGTGCCAGTAGTATAGATATAAGGGGTGAGCAGTTCTTC. Translated: CASSIDIRGEQFF.

This chain uses TRBV28 with TRBJ1-1; a possible D gene is TRBD1 (6 bases). V lost 7 bases, J lost 0 bases, and 9 bases lay in between. There are 13 residues in the CDR3. Germline-derived CDR1 and CDR2 are MDHEN and SYDVKM. The CDR3 coding sequence is TGTGCCAGCAAAACAGGGTTGAACACTGAAGCTTTCTTT. It specifies CASKTGLNTEAFF.

A few counts support this clone. This chain links TRBV9 with TRBJ2-7, with D possibly being TRBD2 (5 bases). The CDR3 is 14 residues long. Per the germline V gene, CDR1 is SGDLS and CDR2 is YYNGEE. Trimming shortened V by 0 bases and J by 5 bases, and 12 bases separated the two germline ends. As DNA, the CDR3 is TGTGCCAGCAGCGTAGATTCAGGACTGGACGAGCAGTACTTC. Translating it yields CASSVDSGLDEQYF.

The V and J genes are TRBV5-1 and TRBJ2-2, with 7 bases identical to TRBD1. This CDR3 contains 16 residues. J lost 0 bases, V lost 4 bases, and 6 bases had no gene match. CDR1 and CDR2 (germline): SGHRS, YFSETQ. The CDR3 spells CASSDRTGSNTGELFF. CDR3 coding DNA: TGCGCCAGCAGCGATCGGACAGGCTCGAACACCGGGGAGCTGTTTTTT.

The V and J genes are TRBV11-2 and TRBJ2-1; 8 bases map to TRBD1. The CDR3 spans 15 residues. V lost 6 bases, J lost 4 bases, and 8 bases stayed unmatched. Germline assignment: CDR1 SGHAT and CDR2 FQNNGV. Here the CDR3 reads CASRGGQGKYNEQFF. In nucleotides, the CDR3 is TGTGCCAGCAGAGGAGGACAGGGAAAATACAATGAGCAGTTCTTC.

The rearrangement joins TRBV7-2 to TRBJ2-7, with 8 bases that match TRBD1. The CDR3 has 17 amino acids. The V gene's germline CDR1 is SGHTA and CDR2 FQGNSA. J gave up 0 bases and V 5 bases, and 12 bases lay outside the gene matches. The CDR3 DNA reads TGTGCCAGCAGCACCGGACAGGGCTCGAGGAGCTCCTACGAGCAGTACTTC. Residues: CASSTGQGSRSSYEQYF. The full variable domain, completed using reference TRBV7-2 and TRBJ2-7, is GAGVSQSPSNKVTEKGKDVELRCDPISGHTALYWYRQSLGQGLEFLIYFQGNSAPDKSGLPSDRFSAERTGGSVSTLTIQRTQQEDSAVYLCASSTGQGSRSSYEQYFGPGTRLTVT.

J is TRBJ1-1 and V is TRBV27; the D gene is possibly TRBD1 (5 bases). Germline values: CDR1 MNHEY, CDR2 SMNVEV (reference sequence). The CDR3 totals 15 residues. Trimming cost V 1 base and J 2 bases, with 11 bases left between them. The CDR3 sequence: CASSLLRGPNTEAFF. CDR3 nucleotides: TGTGCCAGCAGTTTATTAAGGGGTCCCAACACTGAAGCTTTCTTT.

V usage is TRBV7-6 and J usage is TRBJ1-1; D is unclear. V was clipped by 8 bases and J by 6 bases, with 16 bases between them. This CDR3 contains 13 residues. The germline V gene encodes CDR1 SGHVS and CDR2 FNYEAQ. CDR3 DNA: TGTGCCAGCCGCCTAGGGCCCCAGGCTGAAGCTTTCTTT. As protein: CASRLGPQAEAFF.

This clone was counted a single time. Written as DNA, the CDR3 is TGTGCCAGCAGCTTAAGCGGGGGGCCTCCAGGGGAGACCCAGTACTTC. This encodes CASSLSGGPPGETQYF. This sequence joins TRBV5-6 and TRBJ2-5; TRBD2 matches at 9 bases. Germline CDR1 and CDR2: SGHDT and YYEEEE. Losses at the gene ends were 2 bases for V and 5 bases for J; bases not matched to a gene: 10. The CDR3 loop spans 16 amino acids.

This clone was found a few times. CDR3 bases: TGCGCCAGCAGTACCCTTCAGGGTTCTCAGGAGCAGTACTTC. The encoded protein is CASSTLQGSQEQYF. The gene calls are TRBV5-1 and TRBJ2-7, with D possibly matching TRBD1 (5 bases). CDR3 size: 14 residues. Germline assignment: CDR1 SGHRS and CDR2 YFSETQ. V was cut by 5 bases and J by 7 bases, with 19 bases left in between.

V is TRBV11-2 and J is TRBJ1-5, with 8 bases identical to TRBD1. CDR3 size: 15 residues. CDR1 and CDR2 (germline): SGHAT, FQNNGV. After removal of 1 base from V and 5 bases from J, the junction contained 4 bases not matched to a gene. The chain's CDR3 is CASSLGTGMYQPQHF. In DNA form, the CDR3 reads TGTGCCAGCAGCTTAGGGACAGGGATGTATCAGCCCCAGCATTTT.

V usage is TRBV5-1 and J usage is TRBJ2-7; a weak D match, TRBD2 (5 bases). V lost 4 bases, J lost 5 bases, and 19 bases lay in between. The germline gives CDR1 SGHRS, CDR2 YFSETQ. This CDR3 has 15 amino acids. Here the CDR3 DNA reads TGCGCCAGCAGCCAGAGCGGCGCCCTCGGGGACGAGCAGTACTTC. Translating gives CASSQSGALGDEQYF.

The genes are TRBV4-1 and TRBJ1-4; D gene uncertain. Germline CDR1 reads MGHRA; CDR2 reads YSYEKL. The CDR3 contains 14 residues. The V and J ends lost 4 bases and 11 bases respectively, with 17 bases between them. The CDR3, as DNA: TGCGCCAGCAGCCCGCATGCCTTGTTGAGGAAACTGTTTTTT. The encoded protein is CASSPHALLRKLFF.

The chain has TRBV4-2 and TRBJ2-3, with a possible D match to TRBD1 (5 bases). In germline, CDR1 is LGHNA, CDR2 YNFKEQ. V lost 2 bases, J lost 0 bases, and 9 bases lay in between. The CDR3 totals 15 residues. CDR3 region: CASSQTQGSTDTQYF. CDR3 sequence (DNA): TGTGCCAGCAGCCAAACGCAGGGTAGCACAGATACGCAGTATTTT.

The chain is built from TRBV7-2 and TRBJ1-5; possibly TRBD1 for D (5 bases). The CDR3 totals 16 residues. Deletions cut 3 bases from V and 1 base from J, with 13 bases between. Germline loops: CDR1 SGHTA, CDR2 FQGNSA. CDR3 bases: TGTGCCAGCAGCTTGGGGCGGCAGTTGAGCAATCAGCCCCAGCATTTT. Protein: CASSLGRQLSNQPQHF.

This clone was detected a few times. This chain connects TRBV11-2 to TRBJ1-1; D might be TRBD1 (5 bases). The CDR3 has 14 amino acids. CDR1 and CDR2 from the germline V gene are SGHAT and FQNNGV. V dropped 5 bases and J dropped 4 bases, with 14 bases sitting between them. CDR3 bases: TGTGCCAGCAGCCGTATGACGGGGGGCACTGAAGCTTTCTTT. Translating gives CASSRMTGGTEAFF.

The gene calls are TRBV4-3 and TRBJ2-3, with D perhaps matching TRBD2 (5 bases). V was trimmed by 4 bases and J by 1 base, leaving 9 bases between them. The CDR3 consists of 14 residues. Germline CDR1 LGHNA, CDR2 YSLEER. The CDR3 is CASSRGFRTDTQYF. CDR3 sequence (DNA): TGCGCCAGCAGCCGCGGGTTTCGCACAGATACGCAGTATTTT.

CDR3 sequence reads: CASSLRGLGIRVRNTEAFF. The DNA of the CDR3 is TGTGCCAGCAGCTTAAGGGGCCTGGGAATTAGGGTTCGGAACACTGAAGCTTTCTTT. The V call is TRBV11-2, the J call TRBJ1-1, with D possibly being TRBD1 (5 bases). V lost 2 bases and J lost 1, with 23 bases in between. Germline V CDR1 and CDR2: SGHAT, FQNNGV. CDR3 length: 19 residues. The full variable domain, rest sourced from reference TRBV11-2 and TRBJ1-1, is EAGVAQSPRYKIIEKRQSVAFWCNPISGHATLYWYQQILGQGPKLLIQFQNNGVVDDSQLPKDRFSAERLKGVDSTLKIQPAKLEDSAVYLCASSLRGLGIRVRNTEAFFGQGTRLTVV.

The chain links TRBV27 to TRBJ1-2, with unresolved D. Germline loops: CDR1 MNHEY, CDR2 SMNVEV (reference sequence). The CDR3 runs 14 residues. The V and J ends lost 3 bases and 3 bases respectively, with 11 bases between them. DNA of the CDR3: TGTGCCAGCAGTTTTTTCGGGAGCCACTATGGCTACACCTTC. Protein sequence: CASSFFGSHYGYTF.